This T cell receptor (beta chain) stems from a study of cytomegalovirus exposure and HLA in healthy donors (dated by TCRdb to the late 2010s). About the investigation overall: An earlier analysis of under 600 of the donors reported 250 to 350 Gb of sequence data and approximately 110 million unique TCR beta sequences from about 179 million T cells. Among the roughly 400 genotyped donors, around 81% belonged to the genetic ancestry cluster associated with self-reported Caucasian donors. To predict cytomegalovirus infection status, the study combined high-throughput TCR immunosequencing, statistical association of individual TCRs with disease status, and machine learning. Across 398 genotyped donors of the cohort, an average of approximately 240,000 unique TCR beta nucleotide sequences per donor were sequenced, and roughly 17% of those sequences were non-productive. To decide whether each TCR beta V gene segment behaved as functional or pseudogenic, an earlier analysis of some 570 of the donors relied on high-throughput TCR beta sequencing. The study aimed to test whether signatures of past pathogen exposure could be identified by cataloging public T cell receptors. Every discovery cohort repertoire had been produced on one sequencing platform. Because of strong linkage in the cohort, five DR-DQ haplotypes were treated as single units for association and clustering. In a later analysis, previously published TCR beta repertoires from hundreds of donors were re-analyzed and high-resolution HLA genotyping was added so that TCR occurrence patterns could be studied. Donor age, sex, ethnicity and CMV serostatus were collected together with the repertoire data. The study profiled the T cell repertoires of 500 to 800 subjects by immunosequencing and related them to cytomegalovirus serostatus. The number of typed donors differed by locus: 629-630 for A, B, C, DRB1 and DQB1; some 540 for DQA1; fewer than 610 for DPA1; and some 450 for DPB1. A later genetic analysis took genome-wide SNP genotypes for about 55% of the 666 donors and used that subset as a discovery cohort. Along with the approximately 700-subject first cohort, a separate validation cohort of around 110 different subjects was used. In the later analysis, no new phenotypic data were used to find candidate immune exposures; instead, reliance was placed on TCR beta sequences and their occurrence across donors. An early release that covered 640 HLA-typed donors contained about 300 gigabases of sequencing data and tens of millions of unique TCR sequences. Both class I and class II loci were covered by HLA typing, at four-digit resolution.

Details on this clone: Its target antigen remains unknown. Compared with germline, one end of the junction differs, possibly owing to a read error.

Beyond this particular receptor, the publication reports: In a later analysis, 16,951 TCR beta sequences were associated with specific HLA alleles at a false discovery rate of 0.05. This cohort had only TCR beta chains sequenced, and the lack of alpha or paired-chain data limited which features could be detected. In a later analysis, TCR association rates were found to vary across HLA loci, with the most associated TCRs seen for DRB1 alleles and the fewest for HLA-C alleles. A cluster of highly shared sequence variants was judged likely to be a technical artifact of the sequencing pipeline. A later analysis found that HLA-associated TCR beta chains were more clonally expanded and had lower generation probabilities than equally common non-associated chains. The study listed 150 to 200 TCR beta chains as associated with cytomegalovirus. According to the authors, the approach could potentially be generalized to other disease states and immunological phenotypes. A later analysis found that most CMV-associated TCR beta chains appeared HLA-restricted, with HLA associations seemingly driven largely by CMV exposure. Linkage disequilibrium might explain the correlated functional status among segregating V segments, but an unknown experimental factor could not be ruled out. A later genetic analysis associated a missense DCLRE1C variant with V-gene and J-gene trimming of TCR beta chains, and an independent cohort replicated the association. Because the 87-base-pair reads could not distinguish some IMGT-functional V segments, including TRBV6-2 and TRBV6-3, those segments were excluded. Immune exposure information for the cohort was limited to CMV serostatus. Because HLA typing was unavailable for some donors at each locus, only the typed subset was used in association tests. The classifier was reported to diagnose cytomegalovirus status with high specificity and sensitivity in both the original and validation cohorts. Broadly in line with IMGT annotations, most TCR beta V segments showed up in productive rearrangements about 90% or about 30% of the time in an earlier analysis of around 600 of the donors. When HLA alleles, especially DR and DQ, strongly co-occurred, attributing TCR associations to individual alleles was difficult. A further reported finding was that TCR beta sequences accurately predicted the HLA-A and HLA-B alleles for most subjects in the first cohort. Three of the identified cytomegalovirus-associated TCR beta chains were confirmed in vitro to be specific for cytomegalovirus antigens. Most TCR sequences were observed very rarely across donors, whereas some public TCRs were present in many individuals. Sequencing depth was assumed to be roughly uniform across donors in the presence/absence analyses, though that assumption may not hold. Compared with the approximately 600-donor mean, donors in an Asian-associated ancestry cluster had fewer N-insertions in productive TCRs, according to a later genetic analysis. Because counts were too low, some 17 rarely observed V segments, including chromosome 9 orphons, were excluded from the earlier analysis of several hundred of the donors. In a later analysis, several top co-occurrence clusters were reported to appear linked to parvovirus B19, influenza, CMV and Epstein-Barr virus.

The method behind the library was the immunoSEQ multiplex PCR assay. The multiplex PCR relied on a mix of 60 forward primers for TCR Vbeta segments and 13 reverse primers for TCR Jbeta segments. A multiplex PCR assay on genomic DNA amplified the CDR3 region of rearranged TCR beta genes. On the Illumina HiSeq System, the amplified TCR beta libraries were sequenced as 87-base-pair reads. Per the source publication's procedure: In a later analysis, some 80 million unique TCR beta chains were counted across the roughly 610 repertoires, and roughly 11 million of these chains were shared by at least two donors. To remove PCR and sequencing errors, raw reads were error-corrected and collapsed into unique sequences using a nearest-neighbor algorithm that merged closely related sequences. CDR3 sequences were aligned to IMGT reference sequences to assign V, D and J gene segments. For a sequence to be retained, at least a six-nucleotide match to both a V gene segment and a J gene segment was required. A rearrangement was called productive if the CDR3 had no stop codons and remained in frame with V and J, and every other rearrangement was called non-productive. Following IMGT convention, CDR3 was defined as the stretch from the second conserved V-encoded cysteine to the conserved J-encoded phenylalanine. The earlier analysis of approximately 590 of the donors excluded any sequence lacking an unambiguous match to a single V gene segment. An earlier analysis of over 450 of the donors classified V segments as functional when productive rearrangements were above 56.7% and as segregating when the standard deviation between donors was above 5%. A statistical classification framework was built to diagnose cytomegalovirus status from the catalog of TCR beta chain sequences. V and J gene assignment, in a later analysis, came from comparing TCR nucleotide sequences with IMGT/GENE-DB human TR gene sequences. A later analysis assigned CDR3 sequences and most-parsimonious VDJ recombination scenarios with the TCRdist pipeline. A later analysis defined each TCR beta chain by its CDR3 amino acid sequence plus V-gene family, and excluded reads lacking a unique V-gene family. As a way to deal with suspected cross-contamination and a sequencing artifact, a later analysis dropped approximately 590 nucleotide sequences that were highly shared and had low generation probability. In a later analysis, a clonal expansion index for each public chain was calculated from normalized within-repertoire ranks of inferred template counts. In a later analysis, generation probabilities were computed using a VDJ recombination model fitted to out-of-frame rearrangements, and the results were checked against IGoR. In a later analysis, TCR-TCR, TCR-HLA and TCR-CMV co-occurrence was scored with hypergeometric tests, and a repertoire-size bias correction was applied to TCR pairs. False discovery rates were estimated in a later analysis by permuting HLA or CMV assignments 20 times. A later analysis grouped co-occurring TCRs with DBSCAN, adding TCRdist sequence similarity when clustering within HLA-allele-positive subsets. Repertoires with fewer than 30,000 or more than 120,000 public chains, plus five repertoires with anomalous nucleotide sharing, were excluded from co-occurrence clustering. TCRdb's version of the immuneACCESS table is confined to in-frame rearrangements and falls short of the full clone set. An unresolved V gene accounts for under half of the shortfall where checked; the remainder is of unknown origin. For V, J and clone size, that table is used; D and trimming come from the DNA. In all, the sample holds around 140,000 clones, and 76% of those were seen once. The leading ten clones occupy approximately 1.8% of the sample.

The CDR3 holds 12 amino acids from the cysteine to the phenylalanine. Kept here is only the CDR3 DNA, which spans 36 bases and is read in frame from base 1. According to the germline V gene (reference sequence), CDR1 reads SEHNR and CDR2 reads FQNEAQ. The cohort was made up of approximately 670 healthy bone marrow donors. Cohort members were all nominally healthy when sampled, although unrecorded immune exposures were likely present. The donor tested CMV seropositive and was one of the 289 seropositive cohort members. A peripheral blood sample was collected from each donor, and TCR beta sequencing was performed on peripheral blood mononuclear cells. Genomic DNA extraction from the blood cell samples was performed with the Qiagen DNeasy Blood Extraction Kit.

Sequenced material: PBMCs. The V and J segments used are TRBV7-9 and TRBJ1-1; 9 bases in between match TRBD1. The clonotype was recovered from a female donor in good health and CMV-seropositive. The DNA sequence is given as TGTTCCAGCAGCCGACAGGGGGGTGAAGCTTTCTTT. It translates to CSSSRQGGEAFF.